Following are 5 T cell receptor beta chains from one sample sequenced in a study of T cells in Graves' hyperthyroidism and ophthalmopathy. Template material for amplifying TCR beta CDR3 regions consisted of RNA transcripts. Researchers ran a first-round RT-PCR on the TCR CDR3 using the HTBI primer set. Each CDR3 protein is one row after TCRdb ran MiXCR on the multiplex PCR reads. The sample includes some 180,000 distinct CDR3 sequences, less than 20% seen only once; the top ten take roughly 55%. Sequenced sample: blood. The receptors were gathered from a woman between 45 and 65 years old with Graves' hyperthyroidism.

This clonotype was observed many times. The chain uses TRBV11-3 and TRBJ2-1; D uncertain. The CDR3 spans 13 residues. From germline, CDR1 is SGHNT and CDR2 YENEEA. Trimming took 6 bases from V and 3 from J, leaving 9 bases between them. The chain's CDR3 is CASRHRDYNEQFF. The CDR3 DNA reads as TGTGCCAGCAGACATAGGGACTACAATGAGCAGTTCTTC. The complete variable domain, with remaining parts taken from reference TRBV11-3 and TRBJ2-1, reads EAGVVQSPRYKIIEKKQPVAFWCNPISGHNTLYWYLQNLGQGPELLIRYENEEAVDDSQLPKDRFSAERLKGVDSTLKIQPAELGDSAVYLCASRHRDYNEQFFGPGTRLTVL.

V is TRBV6-5 and J is TRBJ1-3; D gene ambiguous. With 2 bases removed from V and 0 bases from J, the gap between germline ends came to 14 bases. Germline CDR1 is MNHEY and CDR2 is SVGAGI. CDR3 length: 17 residues. CDR3 protein: CASSYVITDYSGNTIYF. For the CDR3, the DNA is TGTGCCAGCAGTTACGTGATAACTGACTACTCTGGAAACACCATATATTTT.

This clonotype was counted ten times or more. The V call is TRBV11-2, the J call TRBJ2-3; 11 positions match TRBD2. After removal of 4 bases from V and 2 bases from J, the junction contained 5 bases not matched to a gene. The CDR3 totals 16 residues. Germline loops: CDR1 SGHAT, CDR2 FQNNGV. The CDR3 DNA reads TGTGCCAGCAGCTCGACTAGCGGGGTACTCACAGATACGCAGTATTTT. Amino acid sequence: CASSSTSGVLTDTQYF.

There are many counts of this clonotype. CDR3 sequence reads: CAWSVWGQADTEAFF. The CDR3 bases are TGTGCCTGGAGTGTTTGGGGCCAGGCGGACACTGAAGCTTTCTTT. The chain is built from TRBV30 and TRBJ1-1; a weak D match, TRBD1 (5 bases). The CDR3 length is 15 residues. The V and J ends lost 0 bases and 3 bases respectively, with 14 bases between them. Germline values: CDR1 GTSNPN, CDR2 SVGIG (reference sequence).

Many counts were recorded for this clonotype. The rearrangement joins TRBV2 to TRBJ2-3, with D maybe TRBD2 (8 bases). The CDR3 runs 16 residues. The germline V gene has CDR1 SNHLY and CDR2 FYNNEI. V was cut by 8 bases and J by 7 bases, with 25 bases left in between. CDR3 amino acids: CASSQGGGRPPNTQYF. The CDR3 bases are TGTGCCAGCTCCCAAGGGGGCGGGAGGCCGCCGAATACGCAGTATTTT.